These 28 T cell receptor beta chains originate from one sample sequenced in a study of cytomegalovirus exposure and HLA in healthy donors (TCRdb year 2017). Libraries were made using the immunoSEQ multiplex PCR assay. A mixture of 60 forward primers for TCR Vbeta segments and 13 reverse primers for TCR Jbeta segments was used in the multiplex PCR. TCRdb took over this immuneACCESS table, retaining in-frame rearrangements with V and J assigned. Such tables are incomplete; in checked studies, under half of the missing clones stem from an unresolved V gene, and the remainder is unexplained. Recorded for this sample are some 30,000 clones; roughly two fifths of them occurred a single time. Together, the top ten hold less than 2% of the sample. The sample consisted of PBMCs. Receptors originate from a woman aged 45 to 65 in good health and CMV-seronegative.

This clone has only a few counts. V is TRBV27 and J is TRBJ2-7, with 7 bases lining up with TRBD2. The trim removed 5 bases at V and 0 bases at J, leaving 10 bases unmatched. There are 16 residues in the CDR3. Germline V gives CDR1 MNHEY, CDR2 SMNVEV (reference sequence). CDR3 residues: CASSPRGRARSYEQYF. The CDR3 nucleotides read TGTGCCAGCAGTCCCCGAGGGAGGGCCCGCTCCTACGAGCAGTACTTC.

This chain connects TRBV5-1 to TRBJ2-3; the D gene is possibly TRBD2 (5 bases). Trimming removed 4 bases from V and 5 bases from J, with 17 bases in between. In germline, CDR1 is SGHRS, CDR2 YFSETQ. CDR3 size: 15 residues. The CDR3 is CASSHDTRAIDTQYF. The CDR3 DNA reads TGCGCCAGCAGCCACGACACGAGGGCGATAGATACGCAGTATTTT.

The chain links TRBV15 to TRBJ2-1; 10 bases fit TRBD2. CDR3 length: 16 residues. Germline V gives CDR1 LNHNV, CDR2 YYDKDF (reference sequence). The V gene end was trimmed by 4 bases and the J gene end by 4 bases; junction bases not matched to a gene: 7. The chain's CDR3 is CATSNPSGGAYNEQFF. CDR3 coding DNA: TGTGCCACCAGCAACCCAAGCGGGGGGGCGTACAATGAGCAGTTCTTC. The whole variable domain, remainder taken from reference TRBV15 and TRBJ2-1, is DAMVIQNPRYQVTQFGKPVTLSCSQTLNHNVMYWYQQKSSQAPKLLFHYYDKDFNNEADTPDNFQSRRPNTSFCFLDIRSPGLGDTAMYLCATSNPSGGAYNEQFFGPGTRLTVL.

In its sample, this clone was seen once. The gene calls are TRBV19 and TRBJ1-2, with 9 bases that match TRBD1. Trimming cost V 6 bases and J 2 bases; bases outside gene matches: 7. Germline V gene data show CDR1 as LNHDA and CDR2 as SQIVND (reference sequence). CDR3 length: 15 amino acids. The CDR3, as DNA: TGTGCCAGTAGCGCCCCGGACAGGGGAAACTATGGCTACACCTTC. Its translation is CASSAPDRGNYGYTF.

The chain is built from TRBV7-3 and TRBJ2-3; TRBD1 is a possible D gene (5 bases). This CDR3 is 14 amino acids long. The V gene lost 6 bases and the J gene lost 0 bases, with 10 bases spanning the gap. Per germline, CDR1 SGHTA and CDR2 FQGTGA. The CDR3 reads CASSYSGSTDTQYF. CDR3 in DNA: TGTGCCAGCAGTTACTCAGGGAGCACAGATACGCAGTATTTT.

This clone was counted between two and nine times. The chain is built from TRBV28 and TRBJ2-7; the match to TRBD2 covers 7 bases. The germline gives CDR1 MDHEN, CDR2 SYDVKM. There are 15 residues in the CDR3. V was pared by 3 bases and J by 2 bases, with 7 bases of the junction left unmatched. CDR3 in DNA: TGTGCCAGCAGTTTGTGGCAGGGAGGGGCCTACGAGCAGTACTTC. Its protein product is CASSLWQGGAYEQYF.

The chain recombines TRBV28 with TRBJ1-4, with a possible D match to TRBD1 (6 bases). The germline V and J ends were trimmed by 5 bases and 8 bases, with 18 bases remaining between them. Looked up from germline, CDR1 is MDHEN and CDR2 is SYDVKM. The CDR3 has 15 amino acids. CDR3 bases: TGTGCCAGCAGTCCGCAGGGGTTGGGGTGGGAAAAACTGTTTTTT. Translation: CASSPQGLGWEKLFF.

The chain couples TRBV5-6 to TRBJ1-3; maybe TRBD1 (6 bases). The CDR3 is 16 amino acids. Between the trimmed V and J ends, which lost 4 bases and 4 bases, there was a span of 18 bases. Germline values: CDR1 SGHDT, CDR2 YYEEEE. The CDR3, as DNA: TGTGCCAGCAGCCGGGGGGGCCCTGGTGCGGGAAACACCATATATTTT. This translates into CASSRGGPGAGNTIYF.

The rearrangement links TRBV27 to TRBJ2-1; TRBD2 agrees at 15 bases. The V segment lost 6 bases and the J segment 9 bases; nucleotides outside the gene matches: 12. The CDR3 covers 17 residues. The germline gives CDR1 MNHEY, CDR2 SMNVEV (reference sequence). The CDR3 DNA is TGTGCCAGCAGCCAAGGACTAGCGGGAGGGCCATTCACTGAGCAGTTCTTC. This translates into CASSQGLAGGPFTEQFF.

This sequence joins TRBV29-1 and TRBJ1-2, with D tentatively TRBD1 (5 bases). This CDR3 spans 12 amino acids. Per the germline V gene, CDR1 is SQVTM and CDR2 is ANQGSEA. V was clipped by 5 bases and J by 8 bases, with 15 bases between them. This CDR3 reads CSVSPGRGGYTF. The CDR3 coding sequence is TGCAGCGTTTCCCCAGGGCGGGGGGGCTACACCTTC. The variable domain in full, with the rest retrieved from reference TRBV29-1 and TRBJ1-2, is SAVISQKPSRDICQRGTSLTIQCQVDSQVTMMFWYRQQPGQSLTLIATANQGSEATYESGFVIDKFPISRPNLTFSTLTVSNMSPEDSSIYLCSVSPGRGGYTFGSGTRLTVV.

This sequence joins TRBV15 and TRBJ2-7, with 7 bases lining up with TRBD1. Germline values: CDR1 LNHNV, CDR2 YYDKDF (reference sequence). The CDR3 runs 13 residues. With 3 bases clipped from V and 7 bases from J, the junction kept 6 bases outside the gene matches. The CDR3, as DNA: TGTGCCACCAGCAGCCGACAGGGTGCTGAGCAGTACTTC. As protein: CATSSRQGAEQYF.

A few counts support this clone. This chain connects TRBV2 to TRBJ1-1; D ambiguous. Germline-derived CDR1 and CDR2 are SNHLY and FYNNEI. Trimming removed 3 bases at V and 11 bases at J, with 7 bases between. The CDR3 consists of 10 residues. CDR3 residues: CASSDDSAFF. The CDR3 DNA is TGTGCCAGCAGTGATGACTCGGCTTTCTTT.

This clone showed up just once. The rearrangement links TRBV5-1 to TRBJ1-2, with D possibly matching TRBD1 (6 bases). This CDR3 has 15 amino acids. CDR1 is SGHRS, CDR2 YFSETQ, per germline. The germline V and J ends were trimmed by 4 bases and 6 bases, with 19 bases remaining between them. CDR3 sequence: CASSIGQIFQDGYTF. CDR3 coding DNA: TGCGCCAGCAGCATCGGACAGATCTTCCAGGATGGCTACACCTTC.

This chain joins TRBV15 and TRBJ1-2, with D possibly TRBD1 on 5 matching bases. CDR1 and CDR2 (germline): LNHNV, YYDKDF (reference sequence). The CDR3 is made up of 13 amino acids. V was pared by 1 base and J by 7 bases, with 10 bases between. The chain's CDR3 is CATSRVGGGGYTF. The CDR3 DNA reads as TGTGCCACCAGCAGAGTGGGGGGGGGTGGCTACACCTTC.

This clone was seen only a few times. As DNA, the CDR3 is TGTGCCAGCAGTCGACAAGAGAACACTGAAGCTTTCTTT. Encoded protein: CASSRQENTEAFF. The rearrangement links TRBV2 to TRBJ1-1, with no clear D. The CDR3 loop spans 13 amino acids. Per germline, CDR1 SNHLY and CDR2 FYNNEI. The V end lost 5 bases, the J end lost 1 base, and 8 bases lay between the germline ends.

This clone was seen a handful of times. The rearrangement joins TRBV30 to TRBJ2-2; TRBD2 is a possible D gene (5 bases). The CDR3 totals 15 residues. Trimming removed 3 bases at V and 6 bases at J, with 17 bases between. Germline values: CDR1 GTSNPN, CDR2 SVGIG (reference sequence). In nucleotides, the CDR3 is TGTGCCTGGAGCAGAGCGGAGGTCGATGCCGGGGAGCTGTTTTTT. Protein sequence: CAWSRAEVDAGELFF.

The gene calls are TRBV4-1 and TRBJ2-7, with TRBD1 matching over 9 bases. The length of the CDR3 is 16 residues. Germline trimming cut 0 bases from V and 7 bases from J; bases unmatched to any gene: 10. CDR1 MGHRA and CDR2 YSYEKL come from the germline V gene. CDR3 in DNA: TGCGCCAGCAGCCAAGATCGCGGGGACAGGGTGTGGGAGCAGTACTTC. Its translation: CASSQDRGDRVWEQYF.

The chain joins TRBV12-5 to TRBJ2-3; D may be TRBD2 (6 bases). The length of the CDR3 is 14 residues. In germline, CDR1 is LGHNT, CDR2 FRNRAP. The V end was cut by 9 bases, the J end by 0 bases, with 13 bases between. CDR3 coding DNA: TGTGCTAGCAGGGCGGGAACAAGCACAGATACGCAGTATTTT. Translated, it gives CASRAGTSTDTQYF.

The chain employs TRBV6-6 and TRBJ2-7; 7 bases map to TRBD2. V gave up 6 bases and J gave up 2 bases; unmatched junction bases: 10. The CDR3 sequence is 15 residues long. Germline CDR1 and CDR2: MNHNY and SVGAGI (reference sequence). CDR3 nucleotides: TGTGCCAGCAGGGCGACTAGCAGGTTCCCCTACGAGCAGTACTTC. As protein: CASRATSRFPYEQYF.

The chain recombines TRBV30 with TRBJ2-7, with TRBD1 matching 10 bases. Germline CDR1 is GTSNPN and CDR2 is SVGIG (reference sequence). The CDR3 runs to 16 residues. V was clipped by 2 bases and J by 0 bases; unmatched bases: 7. CDR3: CAWSNPGQGLSYEQYF. The CDR3 bases are TGTGCCTGGAGTAACCCGGGACAGGGGCTCTCCTACGAGCAGTACTTC.

This clone was seen a handful of times. The gene calls are TRBV5-1 and TRBJ1-1; 8 bases fit TRBD1. The CDR3 is 15 residues long. Germline-derived CDR1 and CDR2 are SGHRS and YFSETQ. V was pared by 4 bases and J by 6 bases, with 11 bases of the junction left unmatched. For the CDR3, the DNA is TGCGCCAGCAGCCTTTCCCAGGGGGCGATTTCTGAAGCTTTCTTT. Its translation is CASSLSQGAISEAFF.

This clone turned up a few times. This sequence joins TRBV16 and TRBJ1-2, with D tentatively TRBD1 (5 bases). V was shortened by 2 bases and J by 7 bases, with 8 bases between the two germline ends. The CDR3 consists of 12 residues. CDR1 KGHSY and CDR2 FQNENV come from the germline V gene. This chain's CDR3 is CASSQEGAGYTF. The DNA for the CDR3 is TGTGCCAGCAGCCAAGAAGGGGCTGGCTACACCTTC.

The chain carries TRBV4-2 and TRBJ2-7; TRBD2 matches 8 bases. Germline CDR1 LGHNA, CDR2 YNFKEQ. V was pared by 0 bases and J by 5 bases, with 12 bases of the junction left unmatched. This CDR3 has 17 amino acids. CDR3 sequence (DNA): TGTGCCAGCAGCCAAGATCCCCCGGGACTAGGGGCGCACGAGCAGTACTTC. It translates to CASSQDPPGLGAHEQYF.

The chain links TRBV6-6 to TRBJ2-1; 9 nucleotides match TRBD2. Germline loops: CDR1 MNHNY, CDR2 SVGAGI (reference sequence). This CDR3 comprises 16 residues. Trimming at V came to 0 bases and at J to 8 bases, leaving 8 bases not matched to a gene. CDR3 loop: CASSYSRAGGRDEQFF. CDR3 coding DNA: TGTGCCAGCAGTTACTCCCGGGCGGGGGGGCGAGATGAGCAGTTCTTC.

The chain employs TRBV15 and TRBJ2-5, with D perhaps TRBD2 (6 bases). Germline assignment: CDR1 LNHNV and CDR2 YYDKDF (reference sequence). Trimming shortened V by 1 base and J by 5 bases, and 14 bases separated the two germline ends. The CDR3 has 15 amino acids. This CDR3 reads CATSRAFSGEETQYF. CDR3 bases: TGTGCCACCAGCAGAGCTTTTTCGGGAGAGGAGACCCAGTACTTC.

This rearrangement joins TRBV7-8 to TRBJ1-1; D may be TRBD1 (5 bases). Germline-derived CDR1 and CDR2 are SGHVS and FQNEAQ. The CDR3 is 15 amino acids. Trimming pared 1 base from V and 3 bases from J, leaving 12 bases between. CDR3 DNA: TGTGCCAGCAGCTTAGATGCGTGGGGGGACACTGAAGCTTTCTTT. Residues: CASSLDAWGDTEAFF.

This chain joins TRBV7-9 and TRBJ1-1; maybe TRBD1 (5 bases). The V and J ends lost 1 base and 3 bases respectively, with 9 bases between them. This CDR3 region has 14 residues. Germline V gives CDR1 SEHNR, CDR2 FQNEAQ (reference sequence). As DNA, the CDR3 is TGTGCCAGCAGCTTAGTACAGGCCCACACTGAAGCTTTCTTT. The encoded protein is CASSLVQAHTEAFF. The complete variable domain, with remaining parts taken from reference TRBV7-9 and TRBJ1-1, reads DTGVSQNPRHKITKRGQNVTFRCDPISEHNRLYWYRQTLGQGPEFLTYFQNEAQLEKSRLLSDRFSAERPKGSFSTLEIQRTEQGDSAMYLCASSLVQAHTEAFFGQGTRLTVV.

A word on this clone: Relative to the germline gene, one junction end is altered; a read error may explain this. V gene TRBV10-3 combines with J gene TRBJ1-1; 11 bases are shared with TRBD1. Germline loops: CDR1 ENHRY, CDR2 SYGVKD. The CDR3 is 14 residues long. The CDR3: CASSPGTGGTEAFF. CDR3 bases: TGTGCCAGCAGTCCCGGGACAGGGGGCACTGAAGCTTTCTTT.